Listed below are T cell receptor beta chains from one sample, sequenced in a study of cytomegalovirus exposure and HLA in healthy donors. Produced via immunoSEQ multiplex PCR; TCRdb's table is partial and in-frame only. The sample yields about 280,000 clones, 80% to 90% seen once. The material sequenced was PBMCs. These receptors all come from a woman in her late teens or twenties in good health and CMV-seronegative. Both conserved end residues are part of each CDR3. A D gene is named only where the DNA matches it firmly. Where a row states a size, it is once, few, many or the class of an expanded clone; other rows omit it.

D gene: -; clone size: -; J gene: TRBJ1-5; V gene: TRBV27; CDR3 protein: CSRTSGEDLSNQPQHF; CDR3 DNA: TGTTCCAGAACCAGTGGGGAGGATCTGAGCAATCAGCCCCAGCATTTT
D gene: TRBD2; clone size: -; J gene: TRBJ2-1; V gene: TRBV5-1; CDR3 protein: CASSPPSGGGQNEQFF; CDR3 DNA: TGCGCCAGCAGCCCACCTAGCGGGGGGGGCCAGAATGAGCAGTTCTTC
D gene: -; clone size: -; J gene: TRBJ2-3; V gene: TRBV27; CDR3 protein: CASSFTGADTQYF; CDR3 DNA: TGTGCCAGCAGTTTTACGGGGGCAGATACGCAGTATTTT
D gene: -; clone size: -; J gene: TRBJ1-3; V gene: TRBV6-5; CDR3 protein: CASSYGSSGNTIYF; CDR3 DNA: TGTGCCAGCAGTTACGGGAGCTCTGGAAACACCATATATTTT
D gene: -; clone size: -; J gene: TRBJ2-5; V gene: TRBV10-3; CDR3 protein: CAMGQYQETQYF; CDR3 DNA: TGTGCCATGGGGCAGTACCAAGAGACCCAGTACTTC
D gene: -; clone size: once; J gene: TRBJ2-7; V gene: TRBV11-3; CDR3 protein: CAPGRTDGYEQYF; CDR3 DNA: TGTGCCCCAGGGCGGACAGACGGGTACGAGCAGTACTTC
D gene: TRBD2; clone size: -; J gene: TRBJ2-2; V gene: TRBV5-5; CDR3 protein: CASSSRETGELFF; CDR3 DNA: TGTGCCAGCAGCTCGCGGGAGACCGGGGAGCTGTTTTTT
D gene: -; clone size: -; J gene: TRBJ1-1; V gene: TRBV7-9; CDR3 protein: CASSLGQTRDTEAFF; CDR3 DNA: TGTGCCAGCAGCTTAGGGCAAACCCGGGACACTGAAGCTTTCTTT
D gene: -; clone size: -; J gene: TRBJ1-2; V gene: TRBV7-5; CDR3 protein: CARSSRDRAIEANYGYTF; CDR3 DNA: TGTGCCAGAAGCTCCCGGGACAGGGCCATAGAAGCTAACTATGGCTACACCTTC
D gene: TRBD1; clone size: -; J gene: TRBJ1-2; V gene: TRBV27; CDR3 protein: CASSRRGTGVYGYTF; CDR3 DNA: TGTGCCAGCAGCCGAAGGGGGACAGGGGTCTATGGCTACACCTTC
D gene: -; clone size: -; J gene: TRBJ2-1; V gene: TRBV6-1; CDR3 protein: CASIPGVYNEQFF; CDR3 DNA: TGTGCCAGCATCCCCGGGGTATACAATGAGCAGTTCTTC
D gene: TRBD1; clone size: -; J gene: TRBJ2-7; V gene: TRBV10-3; CDR3 protein: CAISGDRGTTTYEQYF; CDR3 DNA: TGTGCCATCAGTGGGGACAGGGGGACTACCACCTACGAGCAGTACTTC